This is a list of T cell receptor beta chains from one sample in a study of cytomegalovirus exposure and HLA in healthy donors. Generated by immunoSEQ multiplex PCR, the TCRdb table keeps only in-frame clones and is missing some. The sample lists 35,000 to 55,000 clones; around three quarters were seen once. What was sequenced was PBMCs. The receptors shown here come from a man younger than 40 in good health and CMV-seronegative. Each CDR3 is given with its conserved first and last residue. D genes are given only for firm matches. For some rows the clone size is stated as once, few or many, or as a class when expanded; others skip it.

cdr3_nt cdr3_aa clone_size v_call d_call j_call
TGTGCCAGTAGTATTGCGACAGGTGGTTGGGTCGTTGAGCAGTTCTTC CASSIATGGWVVEQFF NA TRBV19 NA TRBJ2-1
TGTGCCAGCAGCACATCAGGGGGGCCTAACTATGGCTACACCTTC CASSTSGGPNYGYTF NA TRBV5-8 TRBD1 TRBJ1-2
TGCGCCAGCAGCTTGGGGAGGGGCCGAGAGACCCAGTACTTC CASSLGRGRETQYF NA TRBV5-1 NA TRBJ2-5
TGCGCCAGCAGGCTAGCGGGAGGGCCGAACAATGAGCAGTTCTTC CASRLAGGPNNEQFF NA TRBV5-1 TRBD2 TRBJ2-1
TGCGCCAGCAGTCAATCGTGGGGCGCCTACAATGAGCAGTTCTTC CASSQSWGAYNEQFF NA TRBV23-1 NA TRBJ2-1
TGTGCCAGCAGTCGTGCGGTGGATTCACCCCTCCACTTT CASSRAVDSPLHF NA TRBV6-5 NA TRBJ1-6
TGTGCCTGGAGTAGGAAGGGCGAGGGCACCGGGGAGCTGTTTTTT CAWSRKGEGTGELFF NA TRBV30 NA TRBJ2-2
TGTGCCAGCAGCTGGGACAGGCCCAATGAGCAGTTCTTC CASSWDRPNEQFF NA TRBV5-4 TRBD1 TRBJ2-1
TGTGCCAGCTCACCTAGCGGGACAGGGAGTGAAAAACTGTTTTTT CASSPSGTGSEKLFF few TRBV18 TRBD1 TRBJ1-4
TGTGCCAGCGGGACTAACCAAGAGACCCAGTACTTC CASGTNQETQYF NA TRBV6-1 TRBD2 TRBJ2-5
TGCGCCAGCAGCCAATTTACTAGCGGGAGTGCCAATGAGCAGTTCTTC CASSQFTSGSANEQFF NA TRBV4-1 TRBD2 TRBJ2-1
TGTGCCAGCAGTGGACAGGGGGCAGGCACAGATACGCAGTATTTT CASSGQGAGTDTQYF once TRBV2 TRBD1 TRBJ2-3
TGCGCCAGCAGCTCTGGACTAGCGGGAGGTTTCACCTACAATGAGCAGTTCTTC CASSSGLAGGFTYNEQFF NA TRBV5-1 TRBD2 TRBJ2-1
TGTGCCAGCAGCTTAGGAGGGCAGAATCCCTATGGCTACACCTTC CASSLGGQNPYGYTF NA TRBV7-9 NA TRBJ1-2
TGTGCCAGCAGCCATTTTGAGGAAACGGATCAGCCCCAGCATTTT CASSHFEETDQPQHF NA TRBV16 NA TRBJ1-5
TGTGCCAGCAGCTTAGTGGCTACTACTGACAATGAGCAGTTCTTC CASSLVATTDNEQFF few TRBV7-2 NA TRBJ2-1
TGTGCCAGCAGCAAGGACAGGGGCGTTCTGGGGAATGAGCAGTTCTTC CASSKDRGVLGNEQFF NA TRBV7-2 TRBD1 TRBJ2-1
TGTGCCAGTAGTCCCACTTTGGGCAGGGGGCTTCCTGGGGCCAACGTCCTGACTTTC CASSPTLGRGLPGANVLTF NA TRBV19 TRBD1 TRBJ2-6
TGTGCCAGCAGTCATGACAGGGGGCAGTCTGAGCAGTACTTC CASSHDRGQSEQYF NA TRBV2 TRBD1 TRBJ2-7
TGTGCCAGCAGCGAGAGGGGACTAGCGGGGAAGAACGAGCAGTACTTC CASSERGLAGKNEQYF NA TRBV9 TRBD2 TRBJ2-7
TGTGCCAGCAGCTTACCGGGAGGATATACGCAGTATTTT CASSLPGGYTQYF NA TRBV11-1 TRBD2 TRBJ2-3
TGTGCCAGCAGCTTGGGGGCAGCACTTAACTATGGCTACACCTTC CASSLGAALNYGYTF NA TRBV5-5 NA TRBJ1-2
TGCGCCAGCAGCTCGACAGGGCTCGGCAATCAGCCCCAGCATTTT CASSSTGLGNQPQHF NA TRBV5-1 TRBD1 TRBJ1-5
TGTGCCAGCAGCGCAGGGGTCCTGAATGAAAAACTGTTTTTT CASSAGVLNEKLFF NA TRBV2 NA TRBJ1-4
TGTGCCCTCAGGCTAGCGGGACGAACAGATACGCAGTATTTT CALRLAGRTDTQYF few TRBV27 TRBD2 TRBJ2-3
TGTGCCAGCAGTTTCTATTGGGAGGGAGGGGCCGAGCAGTACTTC CASSFYWEGGAEQYF NA TRBV28 TRBD2 TRBJ2-7
TGTGCCAGCAGCCCAATTCGGTGGGTGGGGTTCCTGGCGGGAGTATACGAGCAGTACTTC CASSPIRWVGFLAGVYEQYF once TRBV12-1 NA TRBJ2-7
TGCGCCAGCAGCTTGGGGGAGGGCCAAGAGACCCAGTACTTC CASSLGEGQETQYF NA TRBV5-1 TRBD2 TRBJ2-5
TGTGCCAGCAGTCGACTCCAAAACTCCTACAATGAGCAGTTCTTC CASSRLQNSYNEQFF NA TRBV2 NA TRBJ2-1
TGTGCCAGCAGCTTCAACGGGGGGCCCTACAATGAGCAGTTCTTC CASSFNGGPYNEQFF few TRBV7-2 NA TRBJ2-1
TGTGCCTGGAGTCCGGGACTAGGGGAAGAGACCCAGTACTTC CAWSPGLGEETQYF NA TRBV30 TRBD2 TRBJ2-5
TGTGCCAGCAGCGCTGGGAGGGTGTCCTACGAGCAGTACTTC CASSAGRVSYEQYF NA TRBV5-4 TRBD2 TRBJ2-7
TGTGCCAGCAGTTACTCCGGAGTAGACTACGAGCAGTACTTC CASSYSGVDYEQYF NA TRBV6-5 NA TRBJ2-7
TGTGCCAGCAGTTACGGGTCGGGTGAGCAGTTCTTC CASSYGSGEQFF NA TRBV6-5 NA TRBJ2-1
TGTGCCAGTAGTTGGGACAGTCAAAAGAGCTACGAGCAGTACTTC CASSWDSQKSYEQYF NA TRBV19 TRBD1 TRBJ2-7
TGTGCTTCGGCGGGAGGGGTCCACGAGCAGTACTTC CASAGGVHEQYF NA TRBV25-1 TRBD2 TRBJ2-7
TGTGCCAGCAGCTTAGTCGATGGGGGAGGGTCGTACGAGCAGTACTTC CASSLVDGGGSYEQYF NA TRBV7-9 TRBD2 TRBJ2-7
TGTGCCAGACGATCCAGGGGCATGAACACTGAAGCTTTCTTT CARRSRGMNTEAFF once TRBV2 NA TRBJ1-1